The rows below give T cell receptor beta chains drawn from one sample of a study of shared clonotypes between healthy human individuals. Clones were sequenced by immunoSEQ multiplex PCR, and TCRdb holds only the in-frame ones, with some missing. The table has around 510,000 clones, around 96% seen once; the top ten hold about 0.06%. Input material: naive CD4+ T cells sorted from blood. These receptors all come from a woman in her twenties or thirties in good health. Both conserved end residues are part of each CDR3. Fields, in order: CDR3 length, V gene, CDR3 protein.

len: 14; v_gene: TRBV5-1; CDR3aa: CASRISGNTGELFF
len: 17; v_gene: TRBV7-9; CDR3aa: CASSLVLRDPSSYEQYF
len: 16; v_gene: TRBV7-6; CDR3aa: CASSSAVGTGSYEQYF
len: 15; v_gene: TRBV28; CDR3aa: CASSAANPPYYEQYF
len: 13; v_gene: TRBV2; CDR3aa: CASRPRQGYEQYF
len: 15; v_gene: TRBV9; CDR3aa: CASSRVGSSYNEQFF
len: 17; v_gene: TRBV7-9; CDR3aa: CATQHVGTSGSTDTQYF
len: 15; v_gene: TRBV28; CDR3aa: CASSSTGAPWDQQYF
len: 13; v_gene: TRBV28; CDR3aa: CASRPPGNYGYTF
len: 11; v_gene: TRBV20-1; CDR3aa: CSARDWGGYTF
len: 16; v_gene: TRBV4-1; CDR3aa: CASSLSGLAGTETQYF
len: 15; v_gene: TRBV11-2; CDR3aa: CASSYTDPSTDTQYF
len: 14; v_gene: TRBV4-1; CDR3aa: CASSRMTGLPEAFF
len: 13; v_gene: TRBV29-1; CDR3aa: CSVYDRGDDEAFF
len: 13; v_gene: TRBV25-1; CDR3aa: CASSTGQGYEQYF
len: 12; v_gene: TRBV11-2; CDR3aa: CASSLIGQPQHF
len: 18; v_gene: TRBV28; CDR3aa: CASSLLGGTGVVPYEQYF
len: 12; v_gene: TRBV28; CDR3aa: CASRSSNQPQHF